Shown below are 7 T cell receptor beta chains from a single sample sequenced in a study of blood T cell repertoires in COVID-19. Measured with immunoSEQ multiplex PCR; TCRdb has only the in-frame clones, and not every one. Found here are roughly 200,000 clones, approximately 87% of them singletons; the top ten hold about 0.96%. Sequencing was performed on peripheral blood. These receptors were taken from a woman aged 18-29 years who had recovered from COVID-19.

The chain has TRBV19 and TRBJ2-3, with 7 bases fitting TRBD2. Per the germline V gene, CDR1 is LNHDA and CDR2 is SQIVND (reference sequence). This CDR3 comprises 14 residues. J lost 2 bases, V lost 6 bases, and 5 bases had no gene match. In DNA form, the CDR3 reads TGTGCCAGTAGCTGGCGGGGGAACACAGATACGCAGTATTTT. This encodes CASSWRGNTDTQYF.

The CDR3 region is CASGTPGQGRNEQFF. DNA of the CDR3: TGTGCCAGCGGGACACCGGGACAGGGTCGCAATGAGCAGTTCTTC. The chain has TRBV27 and TRBJ2-1; 9 bases map to TRBD1. This CDR3 contains 15 residues. The V gene's germline CDR1 is MNHEY and CDR2 SMNVEV (reference sequence). After removal of 8 bases from V and 6 bases from J, the junction contained 11 bases not matched to a gene.

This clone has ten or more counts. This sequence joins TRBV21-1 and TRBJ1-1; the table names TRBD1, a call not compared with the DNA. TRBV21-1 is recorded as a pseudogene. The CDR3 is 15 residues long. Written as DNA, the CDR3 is TGTGCCAGCAGCAAAAGAGGCCAGGGTTACGCTGAAGCTTTCTTT. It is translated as CASSKRGQGYAEAFF.

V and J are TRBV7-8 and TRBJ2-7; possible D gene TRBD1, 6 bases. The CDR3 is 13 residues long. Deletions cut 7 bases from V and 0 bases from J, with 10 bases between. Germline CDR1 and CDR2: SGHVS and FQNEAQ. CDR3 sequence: CASIPGDSYEQYF. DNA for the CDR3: TGTGCCAGCATCCCAGGGGACTCCTACGAGCAGTACTTC. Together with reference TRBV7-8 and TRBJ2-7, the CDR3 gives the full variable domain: GAGVSQSPRYKVAKRGQDVALRCDPISGHVSLFWYQQALGQGPEFLTYFQNEAQLDKSGLPSDRFFAERPEGSVSTLKIQRTQQEDSAVYLCASIPGDSYEQYFGPGTRLTVT.

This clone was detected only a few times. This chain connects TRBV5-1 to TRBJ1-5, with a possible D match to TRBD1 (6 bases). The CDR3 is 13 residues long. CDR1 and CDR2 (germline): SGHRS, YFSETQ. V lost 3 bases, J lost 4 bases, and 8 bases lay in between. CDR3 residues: CASSSQGNQPQHF. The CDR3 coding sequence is TGCGCCAGCAGCTCGCAGGGGAATCAGCCCCAGCATTTT.

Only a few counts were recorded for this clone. For the CDR3, the DNA is TGTGCCAGCAGTCCGCTGTACAGGACGAACACCGGGGAGCTGTTTTTT. Translating gives CASSPLYRTNTGELFF. This chain joins TRBV6-2 or TRBV6-3 and TRBJ2-2; possible D gene TRBD1, 5 bases. This CDR3 has 16 amino acids. Trimming removed 5 bases at V and 0 bases at J, with 13 bases between. In germline, CDR1 is MNHEY, CDR2 SVGEGT.

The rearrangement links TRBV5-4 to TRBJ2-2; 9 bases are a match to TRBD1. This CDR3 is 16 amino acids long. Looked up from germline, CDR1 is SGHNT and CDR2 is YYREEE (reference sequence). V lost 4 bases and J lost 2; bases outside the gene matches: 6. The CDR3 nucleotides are TGTGCCAGCAGCGCGGGGACAGGGATCAACACCGGGGAGCTGTTTTTT. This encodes CASSAGTGINTGELFF.